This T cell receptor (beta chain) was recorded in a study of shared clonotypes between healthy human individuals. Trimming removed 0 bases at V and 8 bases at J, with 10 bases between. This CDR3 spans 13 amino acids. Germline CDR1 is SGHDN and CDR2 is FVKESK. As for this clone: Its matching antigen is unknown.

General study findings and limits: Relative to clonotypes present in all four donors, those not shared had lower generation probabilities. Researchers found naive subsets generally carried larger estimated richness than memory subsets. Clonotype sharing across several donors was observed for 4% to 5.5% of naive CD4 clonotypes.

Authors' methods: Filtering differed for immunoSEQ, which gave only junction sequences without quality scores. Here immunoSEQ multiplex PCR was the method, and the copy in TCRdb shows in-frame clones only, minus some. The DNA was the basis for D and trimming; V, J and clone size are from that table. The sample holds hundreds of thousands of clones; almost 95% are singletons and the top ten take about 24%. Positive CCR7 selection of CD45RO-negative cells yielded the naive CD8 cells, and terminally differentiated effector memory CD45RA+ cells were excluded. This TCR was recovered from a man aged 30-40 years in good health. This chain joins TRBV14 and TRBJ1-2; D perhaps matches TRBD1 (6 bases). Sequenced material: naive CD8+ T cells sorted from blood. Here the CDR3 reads CASSQDRGRGYTF. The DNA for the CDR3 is TGTGCCAGCAGCCAAGACAGGGGACGGGGCTACACCTTC.